A single sample gave rise to the 22 T cell receptor beta chains below, sequenced in a study of cytomegalovirus exposure and HLA in healthy donors. Amplification used 60 Vbeta primers and 13 Jbeta primers. Measured with immunoSEQ multiplex PCR; TCRdb has only the in-frame clones, and not every one. The table records approximately 170,000 clones, 79% of them present only once. The sample comprised PBMCs. The receptors derive from a woman aged 45-59 years in good health and CMV-seronegative.

The V call is TRBV9, the J call TRBJ1-5, with D possibly being TRBD1 (5 bases). This CDR3 region has 14 residues. Germline V gene lookup returns CDR1 SGDLS and CDR2 YYNGEE. V lost 3 bases, J lost 4 bases, and 11 bases lay in between. The CDR3 DNA reads TGTGCCAGCAGCGCGGGGGGGGGTAATCAGCCCCAGCATTTT. Its translation: CASSAGGGNQPQHF.

The J gene is TRBJ1-1, the V gene TRBV2; D is possibly TRBD1 (5 bases). Germline-derived CDR1 and CDR2 are SNHLY and FYNNEI. V gave up 1 base and J gave up 9 bases, with 15 bases separating them. CDR3 size: 14 residues. In nucleotides, the CDR3 is TGTGCCAGCAGTGAAGAGGGGCCCGGGTCCAAAGCTTTCTTT. As protein: CASSEEGPGSKAFF.

The chain combines TRBV5-4 with TRBJ2-7; 7 bases align to TRBD2. The CDR3 is 14 residues long. Germline V lookup: CDR1 SGHNT, CDR2 YYREEE (reference sequence). J lost 4 bases, V lost 1 base, and 5 bases had no gene match. CDR3 region: CASSLMGEGYEQYF. In DNA, the CDR3 is TGTGCCAGCAGCTTGATGGGGGAGGGGTACGAGCAGTACTTC.

J is TRBJ1-5 and V is TRBV4-3; TRBD1 is a possible D gene (5 bases). V gave up 0 bases and J gave up 5 bases, with 8 bases separating them. Germline CDR1 LGHNA, CDR2 YSLEER. CDR3 length equals 14 residues. The CDR3 DNA sequence: TGCGCCAGCAGCCAAGAATCCAGGGATCAGCCCCAGCATTTT. Its translation is CASSQESRDQPQHF.

With respect to this clone: Other DNA sequences in this specimen translate into the identical CDR3. The chain employs TRBV6-5 and TRBJ2-1, with a weak D call TRBD1 (6 bases). V lost 5 bases to trimming and J lost 7 bases, with 9 bases between them. The CDR3 runs 12 residues. Germline assignment: CDR1 MNHEY and CDR2 SVGAGI. The CDR3 bases are TGTGCCAGCAGTACCACAGGGAATGAGCAGTTCTTC. Amino acids: CASSTTGNEQFF.

The DNA of the CDR3 is TGTGCCAGCAGTGAATGGGAGGGCCCGGGCGAGCAGTACTTC. Protein sequence: CASSEWEGPGEQYF. V and J are TRBV2 and TRBJ2-7, with 7 bases fitting TRBD2. Germline assignment: CDR1 SNHLY and CDR2 FYNNEI. The CDR3 is made up of 14 amino acids. The ends lost 2 bases at V and 6 bases at J; junction bases unmatched: 7. The full variable domain, in which reference TRBV2 and TRBJ2-7 provide the parts outside the CDR3, is EPEVTQTPSHQVTQMGQEVILRCVPISNHLYFYWYRQILGQKVEFLVSFYNNEISEKSEIFDDQFSVERPDGSNFTLKIRSTKLEDSAMYFCASSEWEGPGEQYFGPGTRLTVT.

The chain joins TRBV7-9 to TRBJ2-3; the match to TRBD2 covers 7 bases. Germline CDR1 and CDR2: SEHNR and FQNEAQ (reference sequence). This CDR3 is 14 amino acids long. Trimming removed 1 base from V and 5 bases from J; junction bases left unmatched: 3. CDR3 DNA: TGTGCCAGCAGCTTAGAGCGGGGTTTAGATACGCAGTATTTT. Amino acids: CASSLERGLDTQYF.

This sequence joins TRBV4-3 and TRBJ2-1, with a possible D match to TRBD2 (5 bases). Trimming shortened V by 0 bases and J by 9 bases, and 15 bases separated the two germline ends. The CDR3 extends over 15 amino acids. CDR1 LGHNA and CDR2 YSLEER come from the germline V gene. The CDR3 DNA sequence: TGCGCCAGCAGCCAAGATCGGCTGAACGGAGGTGAGCAGTTCTTC. This encodes CASSQDRLNGGEQFF.

The chain has TRBV1 and TRBJ2-7; TRBD2 is the table's D call and was not checked against the DNA. TRBV1 is described as a pseudogene. The CDR3 runs to 16 residues. Here the CDR3 DNA reads TGCACCAGCAGCCAAGGGACTAGCGGGAGGACCTACGAGCAGTACTTC. As protein: CTSSQGTSGRTYEQYF.

This CDR3 reads CASSPGLNTGELFF. CDR3 nucleotides: TGTGCCAGCTCCCCGGGATTGAACACCGGGGAGCTGTTTTTT. V and J are TRBV27 and TRBJ2-2; tentatively, D is TRBD2 (5 bases). V lost 8 bases and J 1 base, leaving 11 bases between the germline ends. The germline gives CDR1 MNHEY, CDR2 SMNVEV (reference sequence). The CDR3 has 14 amino acids.

This clone was counted between two and nine times. V is TRBV15 and J is TRBJ2-2, with D possibly TRBD2 on 6 matching bases. Germline lookup yields CDR1 LNHNV and CDR2 YYDKDF (reference sequence). CDR3 size: 16 residues. The V gene lost 1 base and the J gene lost 7 bases, with 16 bases spanning the gap. The CDR3 bases are TGTGCCACCAGCAGAGCAGGTCAGGGAGGAGGCGGGGAGCTGTTTTTT. Encoded protein: CATSRAGQGGGGELFF.

The table lists this clone with a few counts. The chain combines TRBV28 with TRBJ1-6; 7 bases align to TRBD1. The germline CDR1 and CDR2 sequences are MDHEN and SYDVKM. CDR3 size: 16 residues. Trimming cost V 5 bases and J 14 bases; bases outside gene matches: 18. The CDR3 protein is CASSSSGTVVLGSLHF. CDR3 DNA sequence: TGTGCCAGCAGTAGCTCCGGGACAGTAGTTCTCGGGTCCCTCCACTTT.

This clone was seen a handful of times. V and J are TRBV5-1 and TRBJ1-3; D may be TRBD1 (6 bases). The length of the CDR3 is 14 residues. Germline assignment: CDR1 SGHRS and CDR2 YFSETQ. V was shortened by 3 bases and J by 9 bases, with 16 bases between the two germline ends. The CDR3 bases are TGCGCCAGCAGCTGGCCGGGACACTTGTGCACCATATATTTT. This sequence encodes CASSWPGHLCTIYF.

The chain uses TRBV30 and TRBJ2-1; 12 nucleotides match TRBD2. The CDR3 is 15 residues long. V lost 1 base to trimming and J lost 7 bases; unmatched junction nucleotides: 5. Germline V gives CDR1 GTSNPN, CDR2 SVGIG (reference sequence). CDR3 bases: TGTGCCTGGAGTGGTCTACTAGCGGGGGGTAATGAGCAGTTCTTC. It encodes CAWSGLLAGGNEQFF.

This clone appeared once. The same CDR3 is also encoded by other DNA sequences in this sample. The chain is built from TRBV18 and TRBJ1-1, with 7 bases fitting TRBD1. The CDR3 length is 14 residues. Germline CDR1 KGHSH, CDR2 LQKENI. With V trimmed by 1 base and J by 5 bases, 4 bases remained unmatched. The DNA for the CDR3 is TGTGCCAGCTCACCACAGGGGGCGCGGACTGAAGCTTTCTTT. The encoded protein is CASSPQGARTEAFF.

The V call is TRBV7-9, the J call TRBJ1-1; tentative D call: TRBD1 (5 bases). V dropped 5 bases and J dropped 1 base, with 14 bases sitting between them. The CDR3 covers 15 residues. Germline CDR1 reads SEHNR; CDR2 reads FQNEAQ (reference sequence). The CDR3 reads CASSPVGGGNTEAFF. Here the CDR3 DNA reads TGTGCCAGCAGCCCCGTTGGGGGGGGGAACACTGAAGCTTTCTTT.

V gene TRBV5-1 combines with J gene TRBJ1-1, with a tentative D call TRBD1 (6 bases). The CDR3 loop spans 16 amino acids. The germline CDR1 and CDR2 sequences are SGHRS and YFSETQ. With 1 base removed from V and 6 bases from J, the gap between germline ends came to 19 bases. In DNA form, the CDR3 reads TGCGCCAGCAGCTTGAGGCAGGGGCAGGTGGGAGCTGAAGCTTTCTTT. Residues: CASSLRQGQVGAEAFF. The variable domain in full, with the rest retrieved from reference TRBV5-1 and TRBJ1-1, is KAGVTQTPRYLIKTRGQQVTLSCSPISGHRSVSWYQQTPGQGLQFLFEYFSETQRNKGNFPGRFSGRQFSNSRSEMNVSTLELGDSALYLCASSLRQGQVGAEAFFGQGTRLTVV.

A remark on this clone: In the same sample, other DNA sequences code for this CDR3. V usage is TRBV5-5 and J usage is TRBJ2-3, with 8 bases fitting TRBD2. V dropped 0 bases and J dropped 4; count of bases not matched to a gene: 4. This CDR3 spans 15 amino acids. Per the germline V gene, CDR1 is SGHKS and CDR2 is YYEKEE (reference sequence). The DNA for the CDR3 is TGTGCCAGCAGCTTGGGGACTAGCTCTGCAGATACGCAGTATTTT. Translating gives CASSLGTSSADTQYF.

The table lists this clone with a few counts. The chain uses TRBV19 and TRBJ1-2; D unclear. This CDR3 is built from 15 residues. Germline CDR1 LNHDA, CDR2 SQIVND (reference sequence). The V and J ends lost 1 base and 0 bases respectively, with 9 bases between them. CDR3 amino acids: CASSIAEPANYGYTF. CDR3 DNA: TGTGCCAGTAGTATAGCCGAACCAGCTAACTATGGCTACACCTTC.

This clone occurred once. One junction end disagrees with the germline gene, perhaps due to a read error. V usage is TRBV27 and J usage is TRBJ2-7, with 9 bases that match TRBD2. Looked up from germline, CDR1 is MNHEY and CDR2 is SMNVEV (reference sequence). The CDR3 runs to 16 residues. The CDR3 nucleotides are TGTGCCAGCAGCTTATCTAGCGGGACCGGGACTTACGAGCAGTACTTC. This translates into CASSLSSGTGTYEQYF.

The V call is TRBV18, the J call TRBJ2-7, with TRBD1 matching 7 bases. CDR1 and CDR2 (germline): KGHSH, LQKENI. The CDR3 is 15 amino acids. Unmatched junction bases numbered 4, after V lost 0 bases and J lost 2 bases. The chain's CDR3 is CASSPPAGGTYEQYF. For the CDR3, the DNA is TGTGCCAGCTCACCACCCGCAGGGGGAACCTACGAGCAGTACTTC. Together with reference TRBV18 and TRBJ2-7, the CDR3 gives the full variable domain: NAGVMQNPRHLVRRRGQEARLRCSPMKGHSHVYWYRQLPEEGLKFMVYLQKENIIDESGMPKERFSAEFPKEGPSILRIQQVVRGDSAAYFCASSPPAGGTYEQYFGPGTRLTVT.

The genes are TRBV20-1 and TRBJ2-5; D is uncertain. Germline V gene lookup returns CDR1 DFQATT and CDR2 SNEGSKA (reference sequence). This CDR3 is built from 10 residues. The V and J ends lost 6 bases and 6 bases respectively, with 8 bases between them. In DNA form, the CDR3 reads TGCAGTGCCCTATCACAGACCCAGTACTTC. The encoded protein is CSALSQTQYF.